These T cell receptor beta chains were read from a single sample in a study of T cells after yellow fever vaccination. TCRdb fed the 5' RACE reads into MiXCR, producing one record per CDR3 protein. The sample holds about 430,000 distinct CDR3 sequences; about 19% are singletons and the top ten take about 18%. The sample was PBMCs, taken before the yellow fever booster vaccination. These receptors all come from a man aged 18 to 30 who received the YFV17D yellow fever vaccine. Each CDR3 is given with its conserved first and last residue. D genes are given only for firm matches. The size entry is marked missing in some rows and otherwise reads once, few, many or a size class.

j_call,clone_size,d_call,v_call,cdr3_aa,cdr3_nt
TRBJ2-7,few,TRBD2,TRBV6-2/TRBV6-3,CASVRGLLPEQYF,TGTGCCAGCGTAAGGGGACTACTCCCCGAGCAGTACTTC
TRBJ2-1,NA,NA,TRBV7-2,CASSPSRNEQFF,TGTGCCAGCAGCCCCAGTAGGAATGAGCAGTTCTTC
TRBJ1-1,NA,TRBD1,TRBV7-3,CASSSIVRGRVSGTEAFF,TGTGCCAGCAGCTCAATAGTCAGGGGGCGAGTATCGGGAACTGAAGCTTTCTTT
TRBJ2-3,few,NA,TRBV20-1,CSPRVRGSTDTQYF,TGCAGTCCTCGGGTGAGGGGCTCCACAGATACGCAGTATTTT
TRBJ2-6,many,NA,TRBV12-3/TRBV12-4,CASSWGSSGANVLTF,TGTGCCAGCAGTTGGGGTAGCTCTGGGGCCAACGTCCTGACTTTC
TRBJ1-2,NA,TRBD1,TRBV10-3,CAISAGQPQSNYGYTF,TGTGCCATCAGTGCGGGACAGCCTCAGTCTAACTATGGCTACACCTTC
TRBJ2-7,NA,NA,TRBV20-1,CSARGSTLYEQYF,TGCAGTGCGAGGGGTTCAACCCTCTACGAGCAGTACTTC
TRBJ2-1,few,NA,TRBV12-5,CASGVEQFF,TGTGCTAGTGGGGTTGAGCAGTTCTTC
TRBJ2-4,NA,NA,TRBV7-2,CASSLALRVSQYF,TGTGCCAGCAGCTTAGCGCTCCGGGTCTCCCAGTACTTC
TRBJ1-2,NA,NA,TRBV6-2/TRBV6-3,CAGSQGDYGYTF,TGTGCCGGATCGCAGGGTGACTATGGCTACACCTTC
TRBJ1-2,NA,NA,TRBV6-6,CASTYEGGVTANGYTF,TGTGCCAGTACGTACGAGGGGGGCGTCACAGCGAATGGCTACACCTTC
TRBJ2-3,NA,TRBD2,TRBV24-1,CATSATGRGDTQYF,TGTGCCACCAGCGCTACGGGGAGGGGAGATACGCAGTATTTT
TRBJ2-6,many,TRBD2,TRBV12-3/TRBV12-4,CASSLRGGSISGANVLTF,TGTGCCAGCAGTTTGCGGGGGGGGTCGATCTCTGGGGCCAACGTCCTGACTTTC
TRBJ1-2,NA,TRBD1,TRBV5-1,CASSEWDSYGYTF,TGCGCCAGCAGCGAGTGGGACAGCTATGGCTACACCTTC
TRBJ2-5,few,TRBD1,TRBV7-2,CASSWGRRGRKETQYF,TGTGCCAGCAGCTGGGGGCGCAGGGGGCGCAAGGAGACCCAGTACTTC
TRBJ2-3,NA,TRBD2,TRBV12-3/TRBV12-4,CASRFSAGGADTQYF,TGTGCCAGCAGATTTTCGGCGGGGGGAGCAGATACGCAGTATTTT
TRBJ2-3,few,NA,TRBV5-1,CASSFLVTDTQYF,TGCGCCAGCAGCTTCCTAGTAACAGATACGCAGTATTTT
TRBJ2-5,few,TRBD1,TRBV27,CASRALGTGKETQYF,TGTGCCAGCAGAGCGTTAGGGACAGGGAAAGAGACCCAGTACTTC
TRBJ2-5,many,NA,TRBV30,CAWSIQGVVTQYF,TGTGCCTGGAGTATCCAAGGGGTTGTGACCCAGTACTTC
TRBJ2-1,NA,NA,TRBV5-1,CASSLFRPSEQFF,TGCGCCAGCAGCTTGTTTCGTCCTAGTGAGCAGTTCTTC
TRBJ2-7,NA,NA,TRBV4-3,CASSQPGKDGEQYF,TGCGCCAGCAGCCAACCGGGGAAGGACGGCGAGCAGTACTTC
TRBJ2-1,NA,NA,TRBV18,CASSPPMGASSYNEQFF,TGTGCCAGCTCACCGCCTATGGGGGCCAGCTCCTACAATGAGCAGTTCTTC
TRBJ2-2,few,NA,TRBV6-2/TRBV6-3,CASTPQQGDSLNTGELFF,TGTGCCAGCACCCCACAACAAGGAGACTCCTTGAACACCGGGGAGCTGTTTTTT
TRBJ2-5,NA,TRBD1,TRBV5-1,CASSLAGTGFSQETQYF,TGCGCCAGCAGCTTGGCCGGGACAGGGTTCTCCCAAGAGACCCAGTACTTC
TRBJ2-2,few,NA,TRBV21-1,CASSTRHAGPGELFF,TGTGCCAGCAGCACCCGACACGCCGGGCCTGGGGAGCTGTTTTTT
TRBJ2-2,NA,NA,TRBV4-3,CASSQEGGQHTGELFF,TGCGCCAGCAGCCAAGAGGGAGGACAGCACACCGGGGAGCTGTTTTTT
TRBJ1-2,NA,TRBD1,TRBV4-3,CASSQVTGAYGYTF,TGCGCCAGCAGCCAAGTGACAGGGGCCTATGGCTACACCTTC
TRBJ2-3,few,TRBD1,TRBV4-3,CASSQGWRTGFADTQYF,TGCGCCAGCAGCCAAGGTTGGAGGACAGGGTTCGCAGATACGCAGTATTTT
TRBJ1-2,few,TRBD1,TRBV7-7,CASSLVGQGSNGYTF,TGTGCCAGCAGCTTAGTCGGACAGGGATCGAACGGCTACACCTTC
TRBJ1-6,few,NA,TRBV7-8,CASSPTGSSYNSPLHF,TGTGCCAGCAGCCCGACGGGGAGCTCCTATAATTCACCCCTCCACTTT
TRBJ2-7,NA,NA,TRBV20-1,CSARGKQHLKYEQYF,TGCAGTGCTAGGGGTAAACAGCATTTAAAGTACGAGCAGTACTTC
TRBJ2-5,many,TRBD1,TRBV12-3/TRBV12-4,CASSRTGEETQYF,TGTGCCAGCAGCCGGACAGGGGAGGAGACCCAGTACTTC
TRBJ1-3,few,NA,TRBV7-9,CASSFDRVLSGNTIYF,TGTGCCAGCAGCTTCGATCGCGTACTCTCTGGAAACACCATATATTTT
TRBJ2-7,few,NA,TRBV20-1,CSAEGNMYEQYF,TGCAGTGCGGAGGGGAATATGTACGAGCAGTACTTC
TRBJ2-1,NA,TRBD2,TRBV2,CASSVGGGARNEQFF,TGTGCCAGCAGTGTGGGCGGGGGGGCCAGAAATGAGCAGTTCTTC
TRBJ2-5,few,NA,TRBV5-1,CASSYTSQETQYF,TGCGCCAGCAGCTACACCTCCCAAGAGACCCAGTACTTC
TRBJ1-6,few,NA,TRBV11-2,CASSLVGGTGSPLHF,TGTGCCAGCAGCTTAGTGGGGGGGACCGGCTCACCCCTCCACTTT
TRBJ2-5,NA,TRBD1,TRBV5-8,CASSVGQGKTQYF,TGTGCCAGCAGCGTGGGACAGGGGAAGACCCAGTACTTC
TRBJ2-2,few,NA,TRBV4-1,CASSHPRGKEGELFF,TGCGCCAGCAGCCACCCACGGGGGAAGGAGGGGGAGCTGTTTTTT
TRBJ1-5,NA,TRBD1,TRBV20-1,CSAWQGADQPQHF,TGCAGTGCTTGGCAGGGGGCTGATCAGCCCCAGCATTTT
TRBJ2-4,few,TRBD2,TRBV20-1,CSARDRKRGENIQYF,TGCAGTGCTAGAGATCGTAAGCGGGGGGAAAACATTCAGTACTTC
TRBJ2-5,few,TRBD2,TRBV9,CASSGKLAGGPETQYF,TGTGCCAGCAGCGGGAAACTAGCGGGGGGGCCGGAGACCCAGTACTTC
TRBJ1-3,NA,TRBD1,TRBV6-6,CASRPSQGANTIYF,TGTGCCAGTCGGCCCAGCCAGGGGGCAAACACCATATATTTT
TRBJ1-1,NA,NA,TRBV7-9,CASSSPTDRLNTEAFF,TGTGCCAGCAGTTCCCCTACCGACAGGTTGAACACTGAAGCTTTCTTT
TRBJ2-7,NA,NA,TRBV7-9,CASSRLSLAPAYEQYF,TGTGCCAGCAGTCGCCTAAGCTTAGCGCCTGCCTACGAGCAGTACTTC
TRBJ2-3,many,NA,TRBV20-1,CSARDPGTDTDTQYF,TGCAGTGCTAGAGACCCCGGGACGGACACAGATACGCAGTATTTT
TRBJ2-5,NA,NA,TRBV7-2,CASSKRGLGETQYF,TGTGCCAGCAGCAAACGGGGCCTCGGAGAGACCCAGTACTTC
TRBJ2-1,NA,TRBD2,TRBV24-1,CATSSSGGYIDEQFF,TGTGCCACCAGTTCTAGCGGGGGGTACATTGATGAGCAGTTCTTC
TRBJ1-1,few,NA,TRBV12-3/TRBV12-4,CASSLGGRWAFF,TGTGCCAGCAGTTTAGGGGGACGCTGGGCTTTCTTT